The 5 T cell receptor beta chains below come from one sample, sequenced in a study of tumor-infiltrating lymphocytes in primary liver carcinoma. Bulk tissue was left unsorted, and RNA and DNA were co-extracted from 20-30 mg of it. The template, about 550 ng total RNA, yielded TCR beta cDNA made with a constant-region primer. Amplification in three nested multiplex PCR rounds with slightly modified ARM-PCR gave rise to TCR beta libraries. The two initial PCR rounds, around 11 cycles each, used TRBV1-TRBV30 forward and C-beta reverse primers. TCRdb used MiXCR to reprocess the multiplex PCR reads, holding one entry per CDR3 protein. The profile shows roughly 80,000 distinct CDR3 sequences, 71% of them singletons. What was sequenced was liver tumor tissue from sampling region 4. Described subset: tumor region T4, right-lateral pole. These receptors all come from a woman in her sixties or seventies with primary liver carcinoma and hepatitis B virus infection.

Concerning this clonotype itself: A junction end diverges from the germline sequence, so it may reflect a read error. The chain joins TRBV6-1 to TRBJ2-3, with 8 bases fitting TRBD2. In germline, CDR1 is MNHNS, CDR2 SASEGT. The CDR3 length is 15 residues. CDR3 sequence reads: CASSIGTSITGTQYF. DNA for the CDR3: TGTGCCAGCAGCATCGGGACTAGTATCACAGGTACGCAGTATTTT.

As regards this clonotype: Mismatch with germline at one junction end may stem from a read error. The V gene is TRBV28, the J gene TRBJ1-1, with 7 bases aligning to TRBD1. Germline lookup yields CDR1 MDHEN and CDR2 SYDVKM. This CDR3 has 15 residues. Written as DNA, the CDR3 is TGTACCAGCAGTTCCCCACAGGGGAGGAACACTGAAGCTTTCTTT. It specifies CTSSSPQGRNTEAFF.

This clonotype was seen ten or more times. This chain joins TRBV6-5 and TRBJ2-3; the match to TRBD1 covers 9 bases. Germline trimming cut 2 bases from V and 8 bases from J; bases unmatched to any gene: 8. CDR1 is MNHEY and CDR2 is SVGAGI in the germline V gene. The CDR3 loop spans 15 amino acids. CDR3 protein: CASSYGGQGSGTQYF. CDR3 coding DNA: TGTGCCAGCAGTTACGGGGGACAGGGATCGGGTACGCAGTATTTT.

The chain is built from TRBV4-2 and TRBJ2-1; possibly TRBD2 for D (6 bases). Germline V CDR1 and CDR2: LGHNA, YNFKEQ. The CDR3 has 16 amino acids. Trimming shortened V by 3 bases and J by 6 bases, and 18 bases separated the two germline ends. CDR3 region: CASSQALTGAPNEQFF. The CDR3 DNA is TGTGCCAGCAGCCAGGCGCTAACGGGAGCCCCCAATGAGCAGTTCTTC.

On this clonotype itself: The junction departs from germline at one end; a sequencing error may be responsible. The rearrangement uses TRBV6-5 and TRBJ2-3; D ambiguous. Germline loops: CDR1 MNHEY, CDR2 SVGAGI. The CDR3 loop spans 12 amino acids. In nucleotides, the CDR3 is TGTACCAGCAGTCCGATTAGTTTTACGCAGTATTTT. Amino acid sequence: CTSSPISFTQYF.